The 26 T cell receptor beta chains presented below share a single source sample, sequenced in a study of vaccination and CD4 T cells after COVID-19. Antigen specificity for these receptors is unknown. Indicated time point: late sampling 161 to 241 days after vaccination in a few convalescent patients. Documented treatment: approximately 11-day PBMC culture with coronavirus spike peptide pools or control peptides (ViraFEST assay). The Oncomine TCR Beta short-read assay was applied to DNA of cultured CD4+ T cells. One entry per CDR3 protein results from TCRdb running MiXCR on the PCR reads. The table shows around 30,000 distinct CDR3 sequences, with roughly 38% occurring only once. This sample comprised CD4+ T cells from blood, cultured in vitro, obtained about 7 months after SARS-CoV-2 vaccination. All receptors derive from a human donor who had recovered from COVID-19.

The chain joins TRBV20-1 to TRBJ2-7, with 9 positions matching TRBD2. V lost 3 bases, J lost 6 bases, and 15 bases stayed unmatched. Germline-derived CDR1 and CDR2 are DFQATT and SNEGSKA (reference sequence). The CDR3 runs to 16 residues. The CDR3 protein is CSASLVQTGGRGEQYF. Written as DNA, the CDR3 is TGCAGTGCTAGTTTGGTCCAGACTGGCGGGAGGGGCGAGCAGTACTTC.

This clonotype was observed a handful of times. The rearrangement joins TRBV6-1 to TRBJ2-7; D is uncertain. The CDR3 contains 12 residues. With 5 bases removed from V and 4 bases from J, the gap between germline ends came to 9 bases. Germline V CDR1 and CDR2: MNHNS, SASEGT. CDR3 amino acids: CASSRNQYEQYF. The DNA for the CDR3 is TGTGCCAGCAGTCGTAACCAGTACGAGCAGTACTTC.

The rearrangement uses TRBV20-1 and TRBJ2-7, with 7 positions matching TRBD1. The trim removed 3 bases at V and 0 bases at J, leaving 2 bases unmatched. CDR3 length: 13 amino acids. The germline CDR1 and CDR2 sequences are DFQATT and SNEGSKA (reference sequence). The CDR3 nucleotides read TGCAGTGCTAGTAGGGACAGCTCCTACGAGCAGTACTTC. It specifies CSASRDSSYEQYF.

The CDR3 sequence is CSVEGARGTREQYF. The CDR3 DNA reads as TGCAGCGTTGAAGGCGCTAGGGGTACGCGCGAGCAGTACTTC. The chain employs TRBV29-1 and TRBJ2-7; D is possibly TRBD1 (5 bases). From germline, CDR1 is SQVTM and CDR2 ANQGSEA. The V and J ends lost 1 base and 6 bases respectively, with 16 bases between them. The CDR3 consists of 14 residues.

This clonotype has just a few counts. The genes are TRBV7-2 and TRBJ2-1; D gene unclear. The germline CDR1 and CDR2 sequences are SGHTA and FQGNSA. Between the trimmed V and J ends, which lost 1 base and 0 bases, there was a span of 13 bases. This CDR3 region has 17 residues. The CDR3, as DNA: TGTGCCAGCAGCTTAGACGGGCGGAAGAGCTCCTACAATGAGCAGTTCTTC. Protein product: CASSLDGRKSSYNEQFF.

The CDR3 loop is CSAYGTDTQYF. CDR3 nucleotide sequence: TGCAGTGCTTACGGCACAGATACGCAGTATTTT. The chain carries TRBV20-1 and TRBJ2-3; D remains ambiguous. Trimming took 5 bases from V and 1 from J, leaving 4 bases between them. The CDR3 is 11 residues long. Looked up from germline, CDR1 is DFQATT and CDR2 is SNEGSKA (reference sequence).

The CDR3 is CASSLELTYEQYF. The CDR3 DNA reads as TGTGCCAGCAGCTTAGAGCTAACCTACGAGCAGTACTTC. The chain couples TRBV7-2 to TRBJ2-7; D gene ambiguous. This CDR3 is 13 amino acids long. Between the trimmed V and J ends, which lost 1 base and 2 bases, there was a span of 6 bases. Germline V gene data show CDR1 as SGHTA and CDR2 as FQGNSA.

The chain links TRBV12-3 or TRBV12-4 to TRBJ2-7, with 7 bases aligning to TRBD1. V lost 6 bases, J lost 3 bases, and 17 bases stayed unmatched. The CDR3 runs 17 residues. Here the CDR3 DNA reads TGTGCCAGCAGCTCCGGACAGGACCGGCGATTGGTCTACGAGCAGTACTTC. This translates into CASSSGQDRRLVYEQYF.

This chain joins TRBV19 and TRBJ2-3, with D possibly being TRBD1 or TRBD2 (6 bases each). The CDR3 spans 14 residues. The ends were cut back, 6 bases at V and 6 bases at J, with 16 bases in the middle. Germline V CDR1 and CDR2: LNHDA, SQIVND (reference sequence). CDR3 amino acids: CASRPRGRVDTQYF. The DNA of the CDR3 is TGTGCCAGTAGGCCTCGGGGGCGAGTGGATACGCAGTATTTT.

The chain combines TRBV28 with TRBJ2-3; D is perhaps TRBD2 (6 bases). Germline values: CDR1 MDHEN, CDR2 SYDVKM. V was pared by 4 bases and J by 4 bases, with 18 bases between. The CDR3 runs to 16 residues. The CDR3 protein is CASSSHGRGLSDTQYF. CDR3 bases: TGTGCCAGCAGTTCACACGGACGGGGGTTATCAGATACGCAGTATTTT.

The chain employs TRBV6-1 and TRBJ2-1; TRBD1 matches 8 bases. This CDR3 is 14 amino acids long. J lost 6 bases, V lost 7 bases, and 8 bases had no gene match. CDR1 and CDR2 from the germline V gene are MNHNS and SASEGT. CDR3: CASIQDRDGNEQFF. CDR3 nucleotide sequence: TGTGCCAGCATCCAGGACAGGGATGGCAATGAGCAGTTCTTC.

The chain uses TRBV19 and TRBJ2-6; D ambiguous. Per germline, CDR1 LNHDA and CDR2 SQIVND (reference sequence). Trimming removed 3 bases from V and 1 base from J, with 7 bases in between. The CDR3 runs to 15 residues. The DNA for the CDR3 is TGTGCCAGTAGTATTTCTGGGTCTGGGGCCAACGTCCTGACTTTC. Protein product: CASSISGSGANVLTF.

The rearrangement uses TRBV20-1 and TRBJ2-7; D gene ambiguous. Trimming shortened V by 3 bases and J by 4 bases, and 7 bases separated the two germline ends. This CDR3 region has 11 residues. Germline V gene lookup returns CDR1 DFQATT and CDR2 SNEGSKA (reference sequence). The CDR3 DNA reads TGCAGTGCTAGTTTACGTTACGAGCAGTACTTC. Residues: CSASLRYEQYF.

The chain recombines TRBV6-1 with TRBJ2-1; a possible D gene is TRBD1 (6 bases). The germline V and J ends were trimmed by 7 bases and 7 bases, with 17 bases remaining between them. The V gene's germline CDR1 is MNHNS and CDR2 SASEGT. The CDR3 is made up of 14 amino acids. The CDR3 DNA reads TGTGCCAGCACTTCAGGGGCCAGATCGAATGAGCAGTTCTTC. It translates to CASTSGARSNEQFF.

This sequence joins TRBV6-4 and TRBJ2-1; 9 bases fit TRBD1. V shed 0 bases, J shed 3 bases, and the junction held 0 bases outside the gene matches. Germline lookup yields CDR1 MRHNA and CDR2 SNTAGT. This CDR3 spans 15 amino acids. The CDR3 loop is CASSDSTGGYNEQFF. CDR3 nucleotide sequence: TGTGCCAGCAGTGACTCGACAGGGGGCTACAATGAGCAGTTCTTC.

The CDR3 bases are TGTGCCAGCAGTCTAGTCGGGGTCGGGAGCACTGAAGCTTTCTTT. Its translation: CASSLVGVGSTEAFF. The chain carries TRBV28 and TRBJ1-1; D unresolved. V was cut by 5 bases and J by 4 bases, with 17 bases left in between. The germline V gene encodes CDR1 MDHEN and CDR2 SYDVKM. The CDR3 is 15 amino acids.

There are a few counts of this clonotype. V usage is TRBV20-1 and J usage is TRBJ2-1, with 7 bases lining up with TRBD1. Per the germline V gene, CDR1 is DFQATT and CDR2 is SNEGSKA (reference sequence). This CDR3 has 14 residues. The V and J ends lost 6 bases and 2 bases, in that order; junction bases with no gene match: 7. The CDR3 DNA reads as TGCAGTGCCCTCAGGGGACAGCCCTACAATGAGCAGTTCTTC. This translates into CSALRGQPYNEQFF.

V is TRBV6-5 and J is TRBJ2-3; D unclear. This CDR3 spans 11 amino acids. The V gene's germline CDR1 is MNHEY and CDR2 SVGAGI. V lost 2 bases, J lost 6 bases, and 3 bases lay in between. The CDR3 sequence: CASSYSDTQYF. The CDR3 DNA follows: TGTGCCAGCAGTTACAGTGATACGCAGTATTTT.

This clonotype was seen more than once but under ten times. The genes are TRBV27 and TRBJ1-1; D may be TRBD1 (5 bases). Trimming took 5 bases from V and 1 from J, leaving 14 bases between them. CDR3 size: 15 residues. Germline CDR1 reads MNHEY; CDR2 reads SMNVEV (reference sequence). CDR3 in amino acids: CASSTWDGRNTEAFF. CDR3 coding DNA: TGTGCCAGCAGTACCTGGGACGGGCGGAACACTGAAGCTTTCTTT.

A few counts support this clonotype. CDR3 sequence: CASRARETDTQYF. CDR3 DNA sequence: TGTGCCAGCAGGGCCAGGGAAACAGATACGCAGTATTTT. The chain is built from TRBV6-1 and TRBJ2-3; a possible D gene is TRBD1 (5 bases). The CDR3 is made up of 13 amino acids. V lost 6 bases, J lost 3 bases, and 10 bases lay in between. Germline V gene data show CDR1 as MNHNS and CDR2 as SASEGT.

The genes are TRBV20-1 and TRBJ2-2; TRBD1 aligns across 8 bases. This CDR3 spans 16 amino acids. Looked up from germline, CDR1 is DFQATT and CDR2 is SNEGSKA (reference sequence). The trim removed 3 bases at V and 1 base at J, leaving 7 bases unmatched. CDR3 bases: TGCAGTGCTAGTGGAACCGGGACAGGGAACACCGGGGAGCTGTTTTTT. Its protein is CSASGTGTGNTGELFF.

In DNA, the CDR3 is TGTGCCACCACTTATGGCGGAGTCCTTCGGGAAGCTTTCTTT. Protein sequence: CATTYGGVLREAFF. V gene TRBV15 combines with J gene TRBJ1-1; D is unclear. From germline, CDR1 is LNHNV and CDR2 YYDKDF (reference sequence). Trimming stripped 7 bases from V and 8 bases from J, with 20 bases between. This CDR3 spans 14 amino acids.

Judged by abundance, this clonotype is medium-sized. V is TRBV15 and J is TRBJ1-5, with no clear D. Germline loops: CDR1 LNHNV, CDR2 YYDKDF (reference sequence). This CDR3 is built from 15 residues. V lost 0 bases and J 5 bases, leaving 11 bases between the germline ends. DNA of the CDR3: TGTGCCACCAGCAGAGATCTAGGCAGTTATCAGCCCCAGCATTTT. It specifies CATSRDLGSYQPQHF.

The CDR3 protein is CSARDAVNIQYF. CDR3 bases: TGCAGTGCTAGAGATGCGGTAAACATTCAGTACTTC. The J gene is TRBJ2-4, the V gene TRBV20-1; the D is unclear. This CDR3 comprises 12 residues. The germline CDR1 and CDR2 sequences are DFQATT and SNEGSKA (reference sequence). The V and J ends lost 0 bases and 6 bases respectively, with 6 bases between them.

CDR3 sequence reads: CSASGLAGVGRETQYF. The CDR3 region has the DNA TGCAGTGCTAGTGGACTAGCGGGAGTGGGGCGAGAGACCCAGTACTTC. The gene calls are TRBV20-1 and TRBJ2-5; 13 positions match TRBD2. Germline lookup yields CDR1 DFQATT and CDR2 SNEGSKA (reference sequence). CDR3 length equals 16 residues. V dropped 3 bases and J dropped 4; count of bases not matched to a gene: 8.

V gene TRBV20-1 combines with J gene TRBJ2-1; D is unresolved. CDR1 is DFQATT, CDR2 SNEGSKA, per germline (reference sequence). The CDR3 spans 12 residues. The V gene lost 2 bases and the J gene lost 8 bases, with 10 bases spanning the gap. CDR3 sequence reads: CSARLGWDEQFF. DNA for the CDR3: TGCAGTGCTAGATTGGGTTGGGATGAGCAGTTCTTC.